A single sample gave rise to the 4 T cell receptor beta chains below, sequenced in a study of blood T cell repertoires in COVID-19. Some clones are missing from TCRdb's copy, which holds only in-frame ones; the method was immunoSEQ multiplex PCR. The top ten clones hold under 2.5% of a sample with about 250,000 clones, approximately 90% of them seen once. The sequenced material came from PBMCs or T cells enriched from blood (not recorded which). These TCRs come from a woman aged 18-29 years who had recovered from COVID-19.

This chain connects TRBV5-8 to TRBJ1-2; D might be TRBD1 (6 bases). V was clipped by 4 bases and J by 2 bases, with 15 bases between them. CDR3 length: 15 residues. Germline assignment: CDR1 SGHTS and CDR2 YDEGEE. The CDR3 sequence is CASSTLRTANYGYTF. The CDR3 DNA reads as TGTGCCAGCAGCACCCTCAGGACAGCCAACTATGGCTACACCTTC.

The chain has TRBV27 and TRBJ1-1; 12 bases align to TRBD1. The CDR3 spans 15 residues. Germline CDR1 is MNHEY and CDR2 is SMNVEV (reference sequence). With 8 bases clipped from V and 4 bases from J, the junction kept 8 bases outside the gene matches. The CDR3 DNA reads as TGTGCCAGCGCCGGGACAGGGGGCGCGAGCACTGAAGCTTTCTTT. It is translated as CASAGTGGASTEAFF.

This chain uses TRBV14 with TRBJ2-7, with 8 nucleotides matching TRBD1. CDR1 SGHDN and CDR2 FVKESK come from the germline V gene. CDR3 size: 15 residues. J was trimmed by 12 bases and V by 0 bases; bases with no gene match: 13. The CDR3 region is CASSQDAGRGLARYF. DNA for the CDR3: TGTGCCAGCAGCCAAGACGCCGGCAGGGGGCTAGCCCGGTACTTC.

The rearrangement links TRBV6-5 to TRBJ2-3; D possibly corresponds to TRBD2 (6 bases). In germline, CDR1 is MNHEY, CDR2 SVGAGI. V dropped 6 bases and J dropped 2 bases, with 9 bases sitting between them. There are 13 residues in the CDR3. In DNA form, the CDR3 reads TGTGCCAGCAGACGCGGGATCACAGATACGCAGTATTTT. Protein product: CASRRGITDTQYF.